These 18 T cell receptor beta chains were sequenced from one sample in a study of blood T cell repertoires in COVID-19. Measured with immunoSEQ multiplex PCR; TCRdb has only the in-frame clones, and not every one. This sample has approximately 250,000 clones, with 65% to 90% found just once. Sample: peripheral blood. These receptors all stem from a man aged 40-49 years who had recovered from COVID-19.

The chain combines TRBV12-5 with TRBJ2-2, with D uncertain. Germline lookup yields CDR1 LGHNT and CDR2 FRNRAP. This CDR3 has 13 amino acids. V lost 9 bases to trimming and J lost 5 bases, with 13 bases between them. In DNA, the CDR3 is TGTGCTAGAGTACTGAAGGAGACCGGGGAGCTGTTTTTT. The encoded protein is CARVLKETGELFF.

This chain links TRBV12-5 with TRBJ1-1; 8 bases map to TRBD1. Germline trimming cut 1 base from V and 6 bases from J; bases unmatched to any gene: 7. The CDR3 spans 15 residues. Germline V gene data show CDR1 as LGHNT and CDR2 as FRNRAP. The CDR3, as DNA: TGTGCTAGTGGTTTGGGGGCCGGACAGGGTTCTGAAGCTTTCTTT. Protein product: CASGLGAGQGSEAFF.

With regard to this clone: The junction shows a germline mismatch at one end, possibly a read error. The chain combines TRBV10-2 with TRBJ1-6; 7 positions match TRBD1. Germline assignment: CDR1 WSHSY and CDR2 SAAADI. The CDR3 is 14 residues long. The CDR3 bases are TGCGCCAGCAGCGAGTCGGACAGGAATTCACCCCTCCACTTT. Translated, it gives CASSESDRNSPLHF.

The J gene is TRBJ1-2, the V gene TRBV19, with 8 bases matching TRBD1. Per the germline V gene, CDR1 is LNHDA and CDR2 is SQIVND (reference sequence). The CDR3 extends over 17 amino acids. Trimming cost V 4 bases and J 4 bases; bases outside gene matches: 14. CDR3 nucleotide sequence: TGTGCCAGTAGTACCTCTCTCCCGACAGGGGTGCTCTATGGCTACACCTTC. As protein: CASSTSLPTGVLYGYTF.

DNA of the CDR3: TGTGCCAGTAGTACCTCTTACAGGGGACGGCATAGCAATCAGCCCCAGCATTTT. This encodes CASSTSYRGRHSNQPQHF. The chain links TRBV19 to TRBJ1-5; TRBD1 agrees at 7 bases. Germline V gene lookup returns CDR1 LNHDA and CDR2 SQIVND (reference sequence). The CDR3 extends over 18 amino acids. With V trimmed by 4 bases and J by 0 bases, 12 bases remained unmatched.

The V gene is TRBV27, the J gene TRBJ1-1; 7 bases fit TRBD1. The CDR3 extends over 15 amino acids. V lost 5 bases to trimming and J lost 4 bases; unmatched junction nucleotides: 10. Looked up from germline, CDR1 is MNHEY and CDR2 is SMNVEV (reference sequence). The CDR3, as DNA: TGTGCCAGCAGTGCACAGCAGGGGGTTAGCACTGAAGCTTTCTTT. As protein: CASSAQQGVSTEAFF.

CDR3 nucleotide sequence: TGTGCCAGCAGCTTAAGGGGTTTACAGACCCAGTACTTC. This translates into CASSLRGLQTQYF. The chain links TRBV13 to TRBJ2-5; possible D gene TRBD1, 5 bases. V was shortened by 2 bases and J by 6 bases, with 10 bases between the two germline ends. This CDR3 spans 13 amino acids. Germline V gene lookup returns CDR1 PRHDT and CDR2 FYEKMQ (reference sequence).

The CDR3 reads CASSEWGELREQYF. For the CDR3, the DNA is TGTGCCAGCAGTGAATGGGGGGAGTTGCGGGAGCAGTACTTC. The chain has TRBV25-1 and TRBJ2-7; tentatively, D is TRBD2 (6 bases). The CDR3 loop spans 14 amino acids. Germline V CDR1 and CDR2: MGHDK, SYGVNS. Trimming left V 1 base short and J 7 bases short, with 14 bases between.

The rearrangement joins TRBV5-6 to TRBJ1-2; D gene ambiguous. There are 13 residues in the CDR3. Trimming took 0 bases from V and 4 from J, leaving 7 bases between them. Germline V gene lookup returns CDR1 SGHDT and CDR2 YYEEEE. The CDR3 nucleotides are TGTGCCAGCAGCTTGGTGGCCTCCTATGGCTACACCTTC. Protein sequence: CASSLVASYGYTF. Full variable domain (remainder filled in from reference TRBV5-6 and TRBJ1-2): DAGVTQSPTHLIKTRGQQVTLRCSPKSGHDTVSWYQQALGQGPQFIFQYYEEEERQRGNFPDRFSGHQFPNYSSELNVNALLLGDSALYLCASSLVASYGYTFGSGTRLTVV.

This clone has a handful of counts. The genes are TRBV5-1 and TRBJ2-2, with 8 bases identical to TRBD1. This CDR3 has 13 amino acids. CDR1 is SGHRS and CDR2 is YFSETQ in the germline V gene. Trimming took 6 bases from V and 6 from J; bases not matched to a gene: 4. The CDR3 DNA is TGCGCCAGCACCTCCAGGGGGCCCGGGGAGCTGTTTTTT. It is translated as CASTSRGPGELFF.

The CDR3 region is CASSRMGGQGRETQYF. CDR3 bases: TGTGCCAGCAGCCGCATGGGGGGGCAGGGCAGGGAGACCCAGTACTTC. The V call is TRBV27, the J call TRBJ2-5; possible D gene TRBD2, 7 bases. The CDR3 has 16 amino acids. Trimming left V 6 bases short and J 5 bases short, with 22 bases between. In germline, CDR1 is MNHEY, CDR2 SMNVEV (reference sequence).

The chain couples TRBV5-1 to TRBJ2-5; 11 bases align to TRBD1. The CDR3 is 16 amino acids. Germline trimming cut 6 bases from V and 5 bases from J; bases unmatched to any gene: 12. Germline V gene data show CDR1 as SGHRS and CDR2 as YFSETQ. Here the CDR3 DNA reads TGCGCCAGCACACGGACAGGGGGCGTATCTAGGGAGACCCAGTACTTC. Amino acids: CASTRTGGVSRETQYF.

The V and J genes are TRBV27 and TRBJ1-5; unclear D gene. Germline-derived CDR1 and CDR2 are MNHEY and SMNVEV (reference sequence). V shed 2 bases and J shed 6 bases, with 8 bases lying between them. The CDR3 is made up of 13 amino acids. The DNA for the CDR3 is TGTGCCAGCAGTTTAAGGGAGGCTCAGCCCCAGCATTTT. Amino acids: CASSLREAQPQHF.

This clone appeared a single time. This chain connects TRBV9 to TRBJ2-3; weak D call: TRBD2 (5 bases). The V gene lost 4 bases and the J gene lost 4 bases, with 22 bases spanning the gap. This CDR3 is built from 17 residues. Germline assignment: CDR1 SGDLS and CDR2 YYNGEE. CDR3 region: CASSPRTPRTGPDTQYF. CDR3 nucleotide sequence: TGTGCCAGCAGCCCCCGGACTCCTCGCACGGGTCCAGATACGCAGTATTTT.

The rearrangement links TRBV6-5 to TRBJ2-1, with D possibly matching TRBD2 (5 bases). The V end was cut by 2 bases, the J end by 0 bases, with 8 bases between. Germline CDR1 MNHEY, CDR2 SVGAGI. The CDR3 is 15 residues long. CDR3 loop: CASSYVRGSYNEQFF. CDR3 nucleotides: TGTGCCAGCAGTTACGTCCGGGGCTCCTACAATGAGCAGTTCTTC.

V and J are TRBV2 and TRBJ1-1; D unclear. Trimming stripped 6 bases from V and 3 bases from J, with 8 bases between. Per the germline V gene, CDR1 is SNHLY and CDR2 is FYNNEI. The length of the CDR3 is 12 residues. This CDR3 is CASREADTEAFF. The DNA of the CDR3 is TGTGCCAGCAGGGAGGCCGACACTGAAGCTTTCTTT.

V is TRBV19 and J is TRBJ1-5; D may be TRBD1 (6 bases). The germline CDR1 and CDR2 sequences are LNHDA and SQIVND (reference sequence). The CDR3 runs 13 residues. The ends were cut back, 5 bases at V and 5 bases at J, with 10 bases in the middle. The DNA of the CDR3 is TGTGCCAGTAGTTACAGGGTGGATCAGCCCCAGCATTTT. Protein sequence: CASSYRVDQPQHF.

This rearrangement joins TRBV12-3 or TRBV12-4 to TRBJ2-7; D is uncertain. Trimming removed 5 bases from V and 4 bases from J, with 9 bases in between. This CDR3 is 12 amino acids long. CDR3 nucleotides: TGTGCCAGCAGTCTCGATCGGTACGAGCAGTACTTC. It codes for CASSLDRYEQYF.